This T cell receptor (beta chain) is drawn from a study of blood T cells in healthy people across ages. For the second PCR, which ran for about 6 to 11 cycles, a sample-barcoded 5' primer and a J-beta primer mix were used. MiXCR was run by TCRdb on the 5' RACE reads, yielding one entry per CDR3 protein. The sample has 450,000 to 700,000 distinct CDR3 sequences; 25% to 30% are singletons. This CDR3 is built from 14 residues. V lost 2 bases to trimming and J lost 7 bases, with 11 bases between them. Per the germline V gene, CDR1 is LGHDT and CDR2 is YNNKEL (reference sequence). There are a few counts of this clonotype.

This clonotype originated in a woman in her seventies in good health. The sample taken for sequencing was blood. The chain is built from TRBV3-1 and TRBJ2-2, with D perhaps matching TRBD2 (5 bases). DNA of the CDR3: TGTGCCAGCAGCCAACAATTCGGGAACGGGGAGCTGTTTTTT. Translated: CASSQQFGNGELFF.